The next 25 T cell receptor beta chains were all read from a single sample in a study of blood T cell repertoires in COVID-19. Sequencing used immunoSEQ multiplex PCR; TCRdb keeps in-frame clones, though not all of them. Of under 150,000 clones in the sample, less than 90% were seen once. Material for sequencing was PBMCs or T cells enriched from blood (not recorded which). The receptor set was obtained from a man aged 40-49 years with acute COVID-19.

The chain combines TRBV7-6 with TRBJ1-3; D gene unclear. The CDR3 sequence is 17 residues long. Trimming left V 5 bases short and J 0 bases short, with 17 bases between. Germline lookup yields CDR1 SGHVS and CDR2 FNYEAQ. Here the CDR3 DNA reads TGTGCCAGCAGCCTGTTCGGGAAGCGAGACTCTGGAAACACCATATATTTT. This encodes CASSLFGKRDSGNTIYF.

The chain has TRBV9 and TRBJ1-1; perhaps TRBD1 as D (6 bases). The CDR3 runs 14 residues. V lost 1 base, J lost 3 bases, and 10 bases lay in between. Germline CDR1 SGDLS, CDR2 YYNGEE. The CDR3 sequence is CASSVNPGDTEAFF. CDR3 bases: TGTGCCAGCAGCGTAAACCCAGGGGACACTGAAGCTTTCTTT.

As to this clone: The junction and the germline gene differ at one end; a read error may be behind it. The V gene is TRBV6-6, the J gene TRBJ1-5; TRBD1 matches 7 bases. This CDR3 comprises 15 residues. CDR1 and CDR2 (germline): MNHNY, SVGAGI (reference sequence). The DNA of the CDR3 is TGTGCCGGCAGTTACTTCGGACAGGATGCCCAGCCCCAGCATTTT. Translated: CAGSYFGQDAQPQHF.

The chain links TRBV19 to TRBJ1-5; weak D call: TRBD1 (6 bases). V shed 9 bases and J shed 0 bases, with 21 bases lying between them. Germline V lookup: CDR1 LNHDA, CDR2 SQIVND (reference sequence). The CDR3 extends over 17 amino acids. CDR3 nucleotide sequence: TGTGCCAGAACCCCCCGTGGGGACACGGATAGCAATCAGCCCCAGCATTTT. The encoded protein is CARTPRGDTDSNQPQHF.

This clone was found a few times. This rearrangement joins TRBV7-2 to TRBJ1-5, with TRBD1 matching over 7 bases. CDR3 length equals 15 residues. Germline lookup yields CDR1 SGHTA and CDR2 FQGNSA. The V gene end was trimmed by 4 bases and the J gene end by 5 bases; junction bases not matched to a gene: 8. The DNA for the CDR3 is TGTGCCAGCAGCTCCCTGACAGGGTCGGATCAGCCCCAGCATTTT. It yields the protein CASSSLTGSDQPQHF. The full variable domain, completed using reference TRBV7-2 and TRBJ1-5, is GAGVSQSPSNKVTEKGKDVELRCDPISGHTALYWYRQSLGQGLEFLIYFQGNSAPDKSGLPSDRFSAERTGGSVSTLTIQRTQQEDSAVYLCASSSLTGSDQPQHFGDGTRLSIL.

Notes on this clone: Different DNA sequences within this sample yield the same CDR3. V gene TRBV12-3 or TRBV12-4 combines with J gene TRBJ1-1; maybe TRBD1 (6 bases). Trimming took off 2 bases at V and 5 bases at J, with 6 bases between the two ends. This CDR3 has 12 residues. This CDR3 is CASSLRGTEAFF. In nucleotides, the CDR3 is TGTGCCAGCAGTTTAAGGGGGACTGAAGCTTTCTTT.

This sequence joins TRBV28 and TRBJ1-4; D uncertain. CDR3 length: 15 amino acids. The V end was cut by 4 bases, the J end by 0 bases, with 9 bases between. CDR1 is MDHEN, CDR2 SYDVKM, per germline. The CDR3 bases are TGTGCCAGCAGTTGGGAGGGCGCAACTAATGAAAAACTGTTTTTT. Translation gives CASSWEGATNEKLFF.

The rearrangement uses TRBV4-3 and TRBJ2-2; perhaps TRBD2 as D (6 bases). The V end was cut by 2 bases, the J end by 4 bases, with 14 bases between. This CDR3 region has 16 residues. The germline gives CDR1 LGHNA, CDR2 YSLEER. The chain's CDR3 is CASSQPGTVSTGELFF. The CDR3 coding sequence is TGCGCCAGCAGCCAACCCGGGACTGTATCCACCGGGGAGCTGTTTTTT.

This sequence joins TRBV14 and TRBJ2-3; D gene uncertain. The V gene lost 5 bases and the J gene lost 4 bases, with 10 bases spanning the gap. The CDR3 runs to 13 residues. The V gene's germline CDR1 is SGHDN and CDR2 FVKESK. The DNA of the CDR3 is TGTGCCAGCAGCGTGCCCGGTGCAGATACGCAGTATTTT. This codes for CASSVPGADTQYF.

The genes are TRBV11-2 and TRBJ1-6, with a weak D call TRBD1 (6 bases). Germline V gives CDR1 SGHAT, CDR2 FQNNGV. With 5 bases removed from V and 13 bases from J, the gap between germline ends came to 18 bases. This CDR3 has 14 amino acids. The DNA for the CDR3 is TGTGCCAGCAGCCCGACCCTACAGGGTCAGCCCCTCCACTTT. It translates to CASSPTLQGQPLHF. The whole variable domain, filled in from reference TRBV11-2 and TRBJ1-6, reads EAGVAQSPRYKIIEKRQSVAFWCNPISGHATLYWYQQILGQGPKLLIQFQNNGVVDDSQLPKDRFSAERLKGVDSTLKIQPAKLEDSAVYLCASSPTLQGQPLHFGNGTRLTVT.

This chain connects TRBV28 to TRBJ1-2; D is unresolved. Germline CDR1 is MDHEN and CDR2 is SYDVKM. The CDR3 totals 13 residues. The V end lost 5 bases, the J end lost 7 bases, and 14 bases lay between the germline ends. CDR3 nucleotides: TGTGCCAGCAGTCCCCAGGCTTCTGGTGGCTACACCTTC. This gives the protein CASSPQASGGYTF.

The V gene is TRBV6-5, the J gene TRBJ1-6; 8 bases align to TRBD1. Germline loops: CDR1 MNHEY, CDR2 SVGAGI. The CDR3 runs to 14 residues. V lost 7 bases to trimming and J lost 6 bases; unmatched junction nucleotides: 5. CDR3: CASTRDRGNSPLHF. CDR3 nucleotides: TGTGCCAGCACCCGAGACAGGGGTAATTCACCCCTCCACTTT.

The chain joins TRBV5-1 to TRBJ2-5; weak D call: TRBD2 (5 bases). Trimming pared 2 bases from V and 2 bases from J, leaving 10 bases between. Germline loops: CDR1 SGHRS, CDR2 YFSETQ. This CDR3 region has 14 residues. The CDR3, as DNA: TGCGCCAGCAGCTTCGGACTGAGACAAGAGACCCAGTACTTC. This codes for CASSFGLRQETQYF.

In regard to this clone: Distinct nucleotide sequences in the sample also encode this CDR3. The chain has TRBV15 and TRBJ1-6, with 10 positions matching TRBD1. This CDR3 contains 14 residues. Germline lookup yields CDR1 LNHNV and CDR2 YYDKDF (reference sequence). Unmatched junction bases numbered 0, after V lost 3 bases and J lost 7 bases. The DNA for the CDR3 is TGTGCCACCAGCAGGGACAGGGGGAATTCACCCCTCCACTTT. Protein: CATSRDRGNSPLHF. The entire variable domain, with the rest obtained from reference TRBV15 and TRBJ1-6, is as follows: DAMVIQNPRYQVTQFGKPVTLSCSQTLNHNVMYWYQQKSSQAPKLLFHYYDKDFNNEADTPDNFQSRRPNTSFCFLDIRSPGLGDTAMYLCATSRDRGNSPLHFGNGTRLTVT.

This chain joins TRBV9 and TRBJ2-1; no definite D call. Deletions cut 1 base from V and 4 bases from J, with 6 bases between. CDR1 is SGDLS, CDR2 YYNGEE, per germline. This CDR3 spans 13 amino acids. The CDR3 coding sequence is TGTGCCAGCAGCGTATCTGTGTACAATGAGCAGTTCTTC. This encodes CASSVSVYNEQFF.

The J gene is TRBJ1-1, the V gene TRBV11-2; TRBD1 is a possible D gene (5 bases). Germline loops: CDR1 SGHAT, CDR2 FQNNGV. The CDR3 is 15 residues long. V was cut by 10 bases and J by 0 bases, with 18 bases left in between. The CDR3 loop reads CATTQGGKMNTEAFF. The CDR3 region has the DNA TGTGCCACCACCCAGGGAGGGAAGATGAACACTGAAGCTTTCTTT.

This chain uses TRBV7-9 with TRBJ2-7; TRBD1 might be the D (5 bases). Trimming removed 2 bases from V and 6 bases from J, with 11 bases in between. The CDR3 covers 13 residues. Germline CDR1 is SEHNR and CDR2 is FQNEAQ (reference sequence). The CDR3 is CASSLTGTSEQYF. The CDR3 DNA sequence: TGTGCCAGCAGCTTAACAGGTACATCCGAGCAGTACTTC.

The rearrangement uses TRBV9 and TRBJ2-7; TRBD1 aligns across 9 bases. Trimming removed 4 bases from V and 1 base from J; junction bases left unmatched: 9. This CDR3 comprises 16 residues. Germline V gives CDR1 SGDLS, CDR2 YYNGEE. DNA of the CDR3: TGTGCCAGCAGCTCAACCCCCGGGACAGGGTCCTACGAGCAGTACTTC. Amino acids: CASSSTPGTGSYEQYF.

The CDR3 loop is CASSAVPDRVSYSPLHF. The CDR3 DNA is TGTGCCAGCAGTGCTGTTCCGGACAGGGTGAGTTATTCACCCCTCCACTTT. The chain combines TRBV6-2 or TRBV6-3 with TRBJ1-6, with TRBD1 matching over 8 bases. The CDR3 runs 17 residues. Germline V CDR1 and CDR2: MNHEY, SVGEGT. The V and J ends lost 5 bases and 8 bases, in that order; junction bases with no gene match: 14.

The chain couples TRBV9 to TRBJ1-4; 8 bases are a match to TRBD1. CDR1 and CDR2 from the germline V gene are SGDLS and YYNGEE. Trimming at V came to 3 bases and at J to 8 bases, leaving 9 bases not matched to a gene. The CDR3 sequence is 15 residues long. The CDR3 region has the DNA TGTGCCAGCAGCGCCTCTCAGGGGGCGAAAGAAAAACTGTTTTTT. Its protein is CASSASQGAKEKLFF.

The V call is TRBV28, the J call TRBJ1-2, with D unclear. The CDR3 loop spans 12 amino acids. Germline values: CDR1 MDHEN, CDR2 SYDVKM. The V end lost 8 bases, the J end lost 4 bases, and 11 bases lay between the germline ends. The CDR3 loop reads CASVQGGYGYTF. CDR3 nucleotide sequence: TGTGCCAGCGTCCAAGGAGGCTATGGCTACACCTTC.

The chain carries TRBV19 and TRBJ2-5, with 10 bases aligning to TRBD2. CDR1 and CDR2 (germline): LNHDA, SQIVND (reference sequence). The ends lost 2 bases at V and 3 bases at J; junction bases unmatched: 3. This CDR3 contains 15 residues. The CDR3 DNA reads TGTGCCAGTAGTATAACTAGCGGGGCGGAAGAGACCCAGTACTTC. The encoded protein is CASSITSGAEETQYF.

The chain couples TRBV6-5 to TRBJ2-2; D ambiguous. V shed 7 bases and J shed 1 base, with 10 bases lying between them. Germline CDR1 and CDR2: MNHEY and SVGAGI. CDR3 length equals 14 residues. Here the CDR3 reads CASTPDKNTGELFF. The CDR3 DNA sequence: TGTGCCAGCACCCCCGACAAGAACACCGGGGAGCTGTTTTTT.

This clone appeared a few times. The rearrangement links TRBV5-5 to TRBJ2-7, with a weak D call TRBD1 (5 bases). Germline CDR1 is SGHKS and CDR2 is YYEKEE (reference sequence). Trimming shortened V by 2 bases and J by 1 base, and 13 bases separated the two germline ends. This CDR3 is 15 amino acids long. The CDR3 here is CASSLDARVSYEQYF. Here the CDR3 DNA reads TGTGCCAGCAGCTTAGACGCCAGGGTGTCCTACGAGCAGTACTTC.

This rearrangement joins TRBV7-2 to TRBJ2-1, with TRBD1 matching 9 bases. The CDR3 covers 15 residues. J gave up 6 bases and V 5 bases, and 8 bases lay outside the gene matches. Germline V gives CDR1 SGHTA, CDR2 FQGNSA. The CDR3 region has the DNA TGTGCCAGCAGCCCAAGACAGGGGGAGGTCAATGAGCAGTTCTTC. The encoded protein is CASSPRQGEVNEQFF.